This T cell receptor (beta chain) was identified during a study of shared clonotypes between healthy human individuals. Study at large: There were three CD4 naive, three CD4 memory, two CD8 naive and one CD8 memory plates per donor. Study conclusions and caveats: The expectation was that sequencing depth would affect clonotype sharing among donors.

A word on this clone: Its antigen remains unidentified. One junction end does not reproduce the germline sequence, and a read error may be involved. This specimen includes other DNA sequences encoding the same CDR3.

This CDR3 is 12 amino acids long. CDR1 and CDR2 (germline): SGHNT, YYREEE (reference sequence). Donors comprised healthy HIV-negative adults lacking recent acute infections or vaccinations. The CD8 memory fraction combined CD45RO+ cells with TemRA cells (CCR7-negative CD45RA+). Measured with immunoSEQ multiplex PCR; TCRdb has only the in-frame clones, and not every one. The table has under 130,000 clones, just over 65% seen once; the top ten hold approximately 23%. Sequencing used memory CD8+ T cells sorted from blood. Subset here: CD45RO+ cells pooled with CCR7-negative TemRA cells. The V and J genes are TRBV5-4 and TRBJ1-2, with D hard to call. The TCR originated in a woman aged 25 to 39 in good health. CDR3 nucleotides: TGTGCTAGCAGCTTGGAGTACTATGGCTACACCTTC. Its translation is CASSLEYYGYTF. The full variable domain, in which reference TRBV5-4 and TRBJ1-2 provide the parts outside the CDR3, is ETGVTQSPTHLIKTRGQQVTLRCSSQSGHNTVSWYQQALGQGPQFIFQYYREEENGRGNFPPRFSGLQFPNYSSELNVNALELDDSALYLCASSLEYYGYTFGSGTRLTVV.